This T cell receptor beta chain is drawn from a study of blood T cell repertoires in COVID-19. Study background: COVID-19 samples from acute and convalescent phases originated in the United States, Italy and Spain.

The assay was immunoSEQ multiplex PCR, and TCRdb's table has in-frame clones only and misses some. The table shows 200,000 to 250,000 clones, with roughly nine tenths occurring only once. The CDR3 has 19 amino acids. CDR1 and CDR2 (germline): LNHDA, SQIVND (reference sequence). The J segment lost 7 bases and the V segment lost 4 bases, leaving 15 bases of the junction unmatched. Sequenced input: peripheral blood. J is TRBJ2-1 and V is TRBV19; 14 positions match TRBD2. This receptor was obtained from a man in his fifties or sixties with COVID-19, enrolled during active disease. The chain's CDR3 is CASSSFGSPGTSGRNEQFF. The CDR3 region has the DNA TGTGCCAGTAGTAGCTTTGGAAGCCCGGGGACTAGCGGGAGAAATGAGCAGTTCTTC.